The T cell receptor (beta chain) described here comes from a study of T-cell reconstitution after alpha-beta-depleted transplantation in children. Study-wide results and limits: The high TCRbeta diversity at day 60 in some patients came from surviving recipient T cells and thymic progenitors. Reportedly, roughly two months post-transplant, alpha-beta T cells arose from several hundred expanded graft clones. Newly generated T cells supplied most T-cell counts and diversity one year post-transplant.

Researchers prepared the TCRbeta library using unique molecular identifiers, the study reports. TCRdb re-analysed the PCR reads in MiXCR, keeping a single row per CDR3 protein. Found here are over 200,000 distinct CDR3 sequences, around a sixth of them singletons; the top ten hold around two fifths. Trimming took off 0 bases at V and 4 bases at J, with 12 bases between the two ends. The CDR3 sequence is 15 residues long. From germline, CDR1 is SGHNT and CDR2 YYREEE (reference sequence). This clonotype was counted only a few times. Its target is unknown. The rearrangement links TRBV5-4 to TRBJ2-3, with D perhaps TRBD1 (6 bases). The sample was PBMCs, mostly from graft donor cells, taken 360 days after TCRalphabeta/CD19-depleted stem cell transplant. This receptor was identified in a male patient aged 2-9 years who had a stem cell transplant for acute lymphoblastic leukemia, so the T cells may come from the graft donor. The CDR3 protein is CASSLAGQGPDTQYF. The CDR3 region has the DNA TGTGCCAGCAGCTTGGCCGGGCAGGGGCCAGATACGCAGTATTTT.